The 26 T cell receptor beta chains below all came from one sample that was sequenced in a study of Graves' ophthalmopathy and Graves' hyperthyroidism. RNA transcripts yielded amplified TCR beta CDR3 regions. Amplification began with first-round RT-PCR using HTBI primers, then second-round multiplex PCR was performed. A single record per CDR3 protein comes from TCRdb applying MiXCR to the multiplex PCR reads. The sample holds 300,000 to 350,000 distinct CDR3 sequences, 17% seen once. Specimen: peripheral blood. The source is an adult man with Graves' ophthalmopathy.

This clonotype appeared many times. The CDR3 here is CATSRDRGHYNSPLHF. In DNA form, the CDR3 reads TGTGCCACCAGCAGAGATAGGGGGCATTATAATTCACCCCTCCACTTT. J is TRBJ1-6 and V is TRBV15, with TRBD1 identical over 7 bases. The CDR3 runs to 16 residues. With 0 bases clipped from V and 4 bases from J, the junction kept 3 bases outside the gene matches. The germline gives CDR1 LNHNV, CDR2 YYDKDF (reference sequence).

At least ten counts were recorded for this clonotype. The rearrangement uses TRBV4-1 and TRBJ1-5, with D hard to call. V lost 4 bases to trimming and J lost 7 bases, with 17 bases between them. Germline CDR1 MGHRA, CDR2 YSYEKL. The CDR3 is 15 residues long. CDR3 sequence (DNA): TGCGCCAGCAGCCGAACCGGTTACCGTAACCAGCCCCAGCATTTT. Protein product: CASSRTGYRNQPQHF.

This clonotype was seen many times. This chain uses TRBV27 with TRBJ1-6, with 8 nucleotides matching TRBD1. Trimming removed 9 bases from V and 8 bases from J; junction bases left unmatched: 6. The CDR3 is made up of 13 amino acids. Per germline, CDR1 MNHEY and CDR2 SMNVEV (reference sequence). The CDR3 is CASSQGAYSPLHF. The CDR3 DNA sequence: TGTGCCAGTAGTCAGGGGGCGTATTCACCCCTCCACTTT.

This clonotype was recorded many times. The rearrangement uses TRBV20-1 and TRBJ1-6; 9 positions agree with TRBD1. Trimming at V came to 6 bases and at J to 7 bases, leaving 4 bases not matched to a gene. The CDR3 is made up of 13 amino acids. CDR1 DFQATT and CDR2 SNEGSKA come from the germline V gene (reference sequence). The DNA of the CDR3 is TGCAGTGCCGGGACAGGGTTGAATTCACCCCTCCACTTT. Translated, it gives CSAGTGLNSPLHF.

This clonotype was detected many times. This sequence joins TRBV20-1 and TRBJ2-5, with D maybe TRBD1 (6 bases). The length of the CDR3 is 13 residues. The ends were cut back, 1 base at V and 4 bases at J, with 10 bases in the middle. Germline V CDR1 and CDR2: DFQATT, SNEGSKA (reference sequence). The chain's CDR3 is CSARGTESETQYF. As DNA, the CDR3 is TGCAGTGCTAGAGGGACAGAATCAGAGACCCAGTACTTC.

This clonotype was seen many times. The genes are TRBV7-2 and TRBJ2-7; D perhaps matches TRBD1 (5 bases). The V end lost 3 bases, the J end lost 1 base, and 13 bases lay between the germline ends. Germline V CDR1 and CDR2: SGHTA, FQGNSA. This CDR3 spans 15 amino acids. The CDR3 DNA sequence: TGTGCCAGCAGCTTGGGGCTCAGGGCGTCCTACGAGCAGTACTTC. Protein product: CASSLGLRASYEQYF.

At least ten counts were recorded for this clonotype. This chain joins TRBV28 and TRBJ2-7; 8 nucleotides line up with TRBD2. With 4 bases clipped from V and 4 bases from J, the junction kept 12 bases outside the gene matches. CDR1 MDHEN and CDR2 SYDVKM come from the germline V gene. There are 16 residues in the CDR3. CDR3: CASSSPPGSGSYEQYF. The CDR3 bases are TGTGCCAGCAGTTCCCCCCCGGGAAGCGGGAGTTACGAGCAGTACTTC.

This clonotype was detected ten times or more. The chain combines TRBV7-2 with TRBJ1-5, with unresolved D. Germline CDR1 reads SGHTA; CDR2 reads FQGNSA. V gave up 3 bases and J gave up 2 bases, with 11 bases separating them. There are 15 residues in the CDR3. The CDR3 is CASSLDVNRNQPQHF. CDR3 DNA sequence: TGTGCCAGCAGCTTGGACGTGAACCGCAATCAGCCCCAGCATTTT.

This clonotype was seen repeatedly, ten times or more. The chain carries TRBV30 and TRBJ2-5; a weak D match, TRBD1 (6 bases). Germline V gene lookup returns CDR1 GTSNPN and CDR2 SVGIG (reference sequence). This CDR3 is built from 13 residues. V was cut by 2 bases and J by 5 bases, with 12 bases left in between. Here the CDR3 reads CAWSRQDGETQYF. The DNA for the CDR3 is TGTGCCTGGAGTCGACAGGACGGGGAGACCCAGTACTTC. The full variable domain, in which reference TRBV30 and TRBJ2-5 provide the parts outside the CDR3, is SQTIHQWPATLVQPVGSPLSLECTVEGTSNPNLYWYRQAAGRGLQLLFYSVGIGQISSEVPQNLSASRPQDRQFILSSKKLLLSDSGFYLCAWSRQDGETQYFGPGTRLLVL.

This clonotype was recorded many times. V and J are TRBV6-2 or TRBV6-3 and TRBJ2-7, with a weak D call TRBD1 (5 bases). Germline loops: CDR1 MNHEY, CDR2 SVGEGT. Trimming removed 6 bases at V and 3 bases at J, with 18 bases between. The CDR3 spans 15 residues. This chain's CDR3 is CASRDPRGIIYEQYF. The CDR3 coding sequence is TGTGCCAGCAGAGACCCAAGGGGTATAATCTACGAGCAGTACTTC.

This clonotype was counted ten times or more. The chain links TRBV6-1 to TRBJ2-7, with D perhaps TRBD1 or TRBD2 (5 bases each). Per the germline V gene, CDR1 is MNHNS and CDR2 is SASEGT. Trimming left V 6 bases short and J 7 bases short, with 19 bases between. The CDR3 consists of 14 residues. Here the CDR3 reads CASSQGPYLGEQYF. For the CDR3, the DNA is TGTGCCAGCAGCCAGGGACCATACCTGGGGGAGCAGTACTTC.

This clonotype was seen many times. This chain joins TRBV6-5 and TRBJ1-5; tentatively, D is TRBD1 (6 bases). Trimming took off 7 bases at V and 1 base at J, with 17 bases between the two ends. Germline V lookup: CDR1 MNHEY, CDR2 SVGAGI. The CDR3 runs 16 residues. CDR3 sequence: CASKEAGARSNQPQHF. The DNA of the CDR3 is TGTGCCAGCAAGGAGGCAGGGGCGCGGAGCAATCAGCCCCAGCATTTT.

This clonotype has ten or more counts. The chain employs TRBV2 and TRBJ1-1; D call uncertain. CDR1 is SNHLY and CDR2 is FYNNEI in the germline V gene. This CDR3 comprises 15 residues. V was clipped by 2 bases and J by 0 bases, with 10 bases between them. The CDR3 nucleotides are TGTGCCAGCAGTGAATCGGCGACTATGAACACTGAAGCTTTCTTT. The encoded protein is CASSESATMNTEAFF. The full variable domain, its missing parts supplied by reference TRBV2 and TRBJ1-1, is EPEVTQTPSHQVTQMGQEVILRCVPISNHLYFYWYRQILGQKVEFLVSFYNNEISEKSEIFDDQFSVERPDGSNFTLKIRSTKLEDSAMYFCASSESATMNTEAFFGQGTRLTVV.

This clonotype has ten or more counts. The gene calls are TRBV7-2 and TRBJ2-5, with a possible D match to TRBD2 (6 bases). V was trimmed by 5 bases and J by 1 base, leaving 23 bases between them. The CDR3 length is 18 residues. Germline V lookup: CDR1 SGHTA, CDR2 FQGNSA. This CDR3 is CASSPYSPDPGVQETQYF. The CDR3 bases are TGTGCCAGCAGCCCCTACTCACCGGACCCGGGGGTCCAAGAGACCCAGTACTTC.

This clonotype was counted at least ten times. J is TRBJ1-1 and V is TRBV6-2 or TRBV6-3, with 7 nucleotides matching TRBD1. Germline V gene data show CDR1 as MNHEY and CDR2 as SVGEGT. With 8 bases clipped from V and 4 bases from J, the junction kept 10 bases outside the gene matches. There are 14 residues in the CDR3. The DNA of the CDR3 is TGTGCCAGCGAGAGGGGAGGGGGCATCACTGAAGCTTTCTTT. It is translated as CASERGGGITEAFF.

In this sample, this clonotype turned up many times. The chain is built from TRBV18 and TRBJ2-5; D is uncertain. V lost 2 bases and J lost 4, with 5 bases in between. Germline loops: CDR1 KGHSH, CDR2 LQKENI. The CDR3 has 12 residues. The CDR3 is CASSPFAETQYF. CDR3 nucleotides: TGTGCCAGCTCACCATTTGCAGAGACCCAGTACTTC. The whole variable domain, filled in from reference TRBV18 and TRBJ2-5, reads NAGVMQNPRHLVRRRGQEARLRCSPMKGHSHVYWYRQLPEEGLKFMVYLQKENIIDESGMPKERFSAEFPKEGPSILRIQQVVRGDSAAYFCASSPFAETQYFGPGTRLLVL.

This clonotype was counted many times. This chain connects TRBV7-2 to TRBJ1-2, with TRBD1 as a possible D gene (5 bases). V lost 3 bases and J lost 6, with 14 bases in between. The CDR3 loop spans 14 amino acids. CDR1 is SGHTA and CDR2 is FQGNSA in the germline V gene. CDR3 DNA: TGTGCCAGCAGCTTTCTCCGGGACCCCGATGGCTACACCTTC. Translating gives CASSFLRDPDGYTF.

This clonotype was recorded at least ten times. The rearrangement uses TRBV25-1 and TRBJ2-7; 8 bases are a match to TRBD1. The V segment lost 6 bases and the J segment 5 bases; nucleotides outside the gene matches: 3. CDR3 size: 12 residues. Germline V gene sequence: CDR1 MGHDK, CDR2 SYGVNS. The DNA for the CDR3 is TGTGCCAGCAGACAGGGGGTCCACGAGCAGTACTTC. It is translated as CASRQGVHEQYF.

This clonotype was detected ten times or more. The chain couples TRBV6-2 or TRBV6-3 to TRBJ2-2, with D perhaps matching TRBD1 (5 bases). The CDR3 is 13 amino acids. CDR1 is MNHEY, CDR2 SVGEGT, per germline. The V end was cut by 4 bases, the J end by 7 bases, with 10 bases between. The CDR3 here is CASSLVRGGELFF. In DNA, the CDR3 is TGTGCCAGCAGTTTGGTTAGGGGCGGGGAGCTGTTTTTT.

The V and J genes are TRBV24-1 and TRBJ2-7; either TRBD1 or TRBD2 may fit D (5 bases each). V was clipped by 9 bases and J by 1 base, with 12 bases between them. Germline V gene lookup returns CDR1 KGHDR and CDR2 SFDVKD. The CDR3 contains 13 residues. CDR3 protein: CATGTVLSYEQYF. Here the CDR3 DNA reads TGTGCCACCGGGACCGTCCTTTCCTACGAGCAGTACTTC.

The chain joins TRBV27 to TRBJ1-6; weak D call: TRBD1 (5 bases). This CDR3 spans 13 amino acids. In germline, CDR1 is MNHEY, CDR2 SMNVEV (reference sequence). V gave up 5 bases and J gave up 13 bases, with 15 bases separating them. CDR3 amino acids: CASSDGQKFPLHF. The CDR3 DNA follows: TGTGCCAGCAGTGACGGACAAAAGTTCCCCCTCCACTTT.

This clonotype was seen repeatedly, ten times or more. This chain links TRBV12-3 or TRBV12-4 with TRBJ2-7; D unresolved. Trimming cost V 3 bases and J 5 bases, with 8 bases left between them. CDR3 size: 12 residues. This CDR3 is CASSFVGNEQYF. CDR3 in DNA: TGTGCCAGCAGTTTTGTGGGAAACGAGCAGTACTTC.

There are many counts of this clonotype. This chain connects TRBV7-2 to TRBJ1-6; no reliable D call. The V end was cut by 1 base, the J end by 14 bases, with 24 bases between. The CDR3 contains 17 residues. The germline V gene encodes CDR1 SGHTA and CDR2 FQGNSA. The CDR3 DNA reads TGTGCCAGCAGCTTAGTATCCGGTGCGACCCTGTCGGGAACCCTCCACTTT. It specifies CASSLVSGATLSGTLHF.

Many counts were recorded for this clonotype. This CDR3 reads CASRRQGAVGYTF. The CDR3 DNA follows: TGTGCCAGTAGACGTCAGGGGGCGGTTGGCTACACCTTC. The J gene is TRBJ1-2, the V gene TRBV19, with 8 nucleotides matching TRBD1. Germline V CDR1 and CDR2: LNHDA, SQIVND (reference sequence). J gave up 7 bases and V 6 bases, and 7 bases lay outside the gene matches. The CDR3 runs 13 residues.

CDR3 amino acids: CASSYEGASGRWQQYF. Here the CDR3 DNA reads TGTGCCAGCAGTTACGAGGGGGCTAGCGGGAGGTGGCAGCAGTACTTC. The chain recombines TRBV6-2 or TRBV6-3 with TRBJ2-7, with 11 bases lining up with TRBD2. This CDR3 is built from 16 residues. The J segment lost 8 bases and the V segment lost 2 bases, leaving 11 bases of the junction unmatched. Germline V gene sequence: CDR1 MNHEY, CDR2 SVGEGT.

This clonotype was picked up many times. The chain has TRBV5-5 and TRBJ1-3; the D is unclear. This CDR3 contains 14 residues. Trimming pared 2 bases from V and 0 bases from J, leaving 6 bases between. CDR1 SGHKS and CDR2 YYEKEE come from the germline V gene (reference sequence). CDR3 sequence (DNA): TGTGCCAGCAGCTTCCGGAGCTCTGGAAACACCATATATTTT. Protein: CASSFRSSGNTIYF.